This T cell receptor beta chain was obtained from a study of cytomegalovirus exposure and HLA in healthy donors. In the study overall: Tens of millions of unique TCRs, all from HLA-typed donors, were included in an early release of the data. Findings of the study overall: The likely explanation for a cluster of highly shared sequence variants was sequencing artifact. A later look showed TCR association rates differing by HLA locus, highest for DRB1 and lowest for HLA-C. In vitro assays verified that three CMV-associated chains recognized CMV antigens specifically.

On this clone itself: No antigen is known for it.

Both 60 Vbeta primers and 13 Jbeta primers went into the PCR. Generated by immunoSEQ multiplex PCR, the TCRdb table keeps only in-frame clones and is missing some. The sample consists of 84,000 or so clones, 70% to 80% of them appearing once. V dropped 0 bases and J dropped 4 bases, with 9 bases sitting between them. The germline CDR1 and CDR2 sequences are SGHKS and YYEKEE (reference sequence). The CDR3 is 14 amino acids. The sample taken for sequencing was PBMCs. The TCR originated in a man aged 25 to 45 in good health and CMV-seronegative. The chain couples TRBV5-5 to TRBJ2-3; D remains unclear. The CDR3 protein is CASSLGVLSDTQYF. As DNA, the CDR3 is TGTGCCAGCAGCTTGGGCGTATTGTCAGATACGCAGTATTTT.